These 16 T cell receptor beta chains originate from one sample sequenced in a study of blood T cells in healthy people across ages. A second PCR of 7 to 11 cycles used a sample-barcoded 5' primer and a J-beta primer mix. TCRdb re-derived calls from the 5' RACE reads in MiXCR, one entry per CDR3 protein. This table holds around 780,000 distinct CDR3 sequences, about 26% found once. These data also featured in a second study, about T cells of mothers and their children.

Sequencing was done on a sample of blood. The receptors were gathered from a boy aged 5-17 years in good health.

This clonotype appeared a few times. This chain links TRBV4-2 with TRBJ2-7; D ambiguous. The CDR3 contains 15 residues. V was cut by 0 bases and J by 2 bases, with 11 bases left in between. CDR1 and CDR2 from the germline V gene are LGHNA and YNFKEQ. The CDR3 protein is CASSQDTAGTYEQYF. The CDR3 DNA follows: TGTGCCAGCAGCCAAGATACAGCAGGTACCTACGAGCAGTACTTC.

The table lists this clonotype with a few counts. The J gene is TRBJ2-5, the V gene TRBV5-1; 10 bases are a match to TRBD1. The J call may be mistaken, given a closer DNA end match to TRBJ2-7. CDR1 is SGHRS, CDR2 YFSETQ, per germline. The length of the CDR3 is 14 residues. The CDR3 protein is CASTHGTGDYEQYF. CDR3 bases: TGCGCCAGCACCCACGGGACAGGGGATTACGAGCAGTACTTC.

The CDR3 DNA follows: TGCGCCAGCAGCTTCGGAGGGGAAGAGGAGACCCAGTACTTC. This gives the protein CASSFGGEEETQYF. The chain carries TRBV5-1 and TRBJ2-5, with a possible D match to TRBD2 (6 bases). V lost 2 bases, J lost 5 bases, and 13 bases lay in between. Looked up from germline, CDR1 is SGHRS and CDR2 is YFSETQ. CDR3 size: 14 residues.

This chain joins TRBV5-1 and TRBJ2-1; 9 nucleotides agree with TRBD2. The CDR3 sequence is 14 residues long. V shed 6 bases, J shed 6 bases, and the junction held 7 bases outside the gene matches. Germline V gene lookup returns CDR1 SGHRS and CDR2 YFSETQ. For the CDR3, the DNA is TGCGCCAGCAACCTAGCGGGGAAACCCAATGAGCAGTTCTTC. The encoded protein is CASNLAGKPNEQFF.

The genes are TRBV29-1 and TRBJ2-1; 13 bases are a match to TRBD2. The J call may be in error: the DNA end matches TRBJ2-5 better. CDR1 is SQVTM, CDR2 ANQGSEA, per germline. This CDR3 spans 15 amino acids. Here the CDR3 DNA reads TGCAGCGTAACGGGACTAGCGGGGCCACGGGGGACCCAGTACTTC. Protein product: CSVTGLAGPRGTQYF.

The CDR3 here is CASSSLQTGELFF. The CDR3 bases are TGTGCCAGCAGTTCCCTACAGACCGGGGAGCTGTTTTTT. J is TRBJ2-2 and V is TRBV12-3 or TRBV12-4; no reliable D call. V lost 4 bases and J 5 bases, leaving 8 bases between the germline ends. This CDR3 contains 13 residues.

The chain is built from TRBV5-1 and TRBJ2-1, with a weak D call TRBD2 (6 bases). Trimming cost V 4 bases and J 3 bases, with 14 bases left between them. Per the germline V gene, CDR1 is SGHRS and CDR2 is YFSETQ. CDR3 length: 15 amino acids. The CDR3 spells CASSNPASDYNEQFF. The CDR3 coding sequence is TGCGCCAGCAGCAACCCGGCTAGCGACTACAATGAGCAGTTCTTC.

This clonotype was recorded a few times. V usage is TRBV7-6 and J usage is TRBJ2-7; D unresolved. Germline CDR1 reads SGHVS; CDR2 reads FNYEAQ. CDR3 length: 14 amino acids. Trimming cost V 2 bases and J 1 base, with 9 bases left between them. The CDR3 sequence is CASSLLSKSYEQYF. The CDR3 DNA sequence: TGTGCCAGCAGCTTACTCTCAAAATCCTACGAGCAGTACTTC.

This clonotype was seen more than once but under ten times. The chain uses TRBV7-2 and TRBJ1-1; perhaps TRBD1 as D (5 bases). Trimming pared 1 base from V and 8 bases from J, leaving 11 bases between. The CDR3 extends over 13 amino acids. Germline CDR1 SGHTA, CDR2 FQGNSA. The CDR3 sequence is CASSLVSQGEAFF. The CDR3 nucleotides read TGTGCCAGCAGCTTAGTGTCTCAGGGAGAAGCTTTCTTT.

This clonotype was seen only once. The rearrangement joins TRBV14 to TRBJ1-2; TRBD1 aligns across 12 bases. The CDR3 runs to 15 residues. V was clipped by 4 bases and J by 6 bases; unmatched bases: 6. In germline, CDR1 is SGHDN, CDR2 FVKESK. CDR3 nucleotides: TGTGCCAGCAGCCTGACGGGACAGGGGGCCCATGGCTACACCTTC. The encoded protein is CASSLTGQGAHGYTF.

V and J are TRBV10-2 and TRBJ2-4; the match to TRBD1 covers 7 bases. From germline, CDR1 is WSHSY and CDR2 SAAADI. The CDR3 sequence is 13 residues long. J gave up 9 bases and V 5 bases, and 7 bases lay outside the gene matches. As DNA, the CDR3 is TGCGCCAGCAGTAGAGAAGGGGGCGGCATTCAGTACTTC. Protein: CASSREGGGIQYF.

In its sample, this clonotype was seen a few times. The chain joins TRBV19 to TRBJ2-4, with 11 nucleotides matching TRBD2. The CDR3 is made up of 14 amino acids. Germline V gene sequence: CDR1 LNHDA, CDR2 SQIVND (reference sequence). V lost 10 bases to trimming and J lost 0 bases; unmatched junction nucleotides: 2. CDR3 bases: TGTGCCAAAACTAGCGGGGGAGCCAAAAACATTCAGTACTTC. Its protein is CAKTSGGAKNIQYF. The whole variable domain, remainder taken from reference TRBV19 and TRBJ2-4, is DGGITQSPKYLFRKEGQNVTLSCEQNLNHDAMYWYRQDPGQGLRLIYYSQIVNDFQKGDIAEGYSVSREKKESFPLTVTSAQKNPTAFYLCAKTSGGAKNIQYFGAGTRLSVL.

This clonotype was picked up a small number of times. The chain carries TRBV30 and TRBJ2-5; D unclear. Germline lookup yields CDR1 GTSNPN and CDR2 SVGIG (reference sequence). V was trimmed by 0 bases and J by 5 bases, leaving 10 bases between them. The length of the CDR3 is 13 residues. This CDR3 is CAWSVAPRETQYF. As DNA, the CDR3 is TGTGCCTGGAGTGTAGCCCCGCGGGAGACCCAGTACTTC.

In its sample, this clonotype was seen a few times. CDR3 bases: TGCAGTGCTCCGGACAGGGGAGACGAAGCTTTCTTT. Encoded protein: CSAPDRGDEAFF. This rearrangement joins TRBV20-1 to TRBJ1-1, with 9 bases identical to TRBD1. The CDR3 covers 12 residues. Germline CDR1 is DFQATT and CDR2 is SNEGSKA (reference sequence). V was clipped by 5 bases and J by 8 bases; unmatched bases: 6.

This rearrangement joins TRBV3-1 to TRBJ1-1, with D uncertain. Trimming cost V 4 bases and J 3 bases, with 9 bases left between them. From germline, CDR1 is LGHDT and CDR2 YNNKEL (reference sequence). The CDR3 is made up of 13 amino acids. CDR3 sequence reads: CASSLPWDTEAFF. The CDR3 coding sequence is TGTGCCAGCAGCCTCCCCTGGGACACTGAAGCTTTCTTT.

The V gene is TRBV7-9, the J gene TRBJ2-1, with 11 bases matching TRBD2. The J segment lost 3 bases and the V segment lost 7 bases, leaving 11 bases of the junction unmatched. The CDR3 consists of 17 residues. Looked up from germline, CDR1 is SEHNR and CDR2 is FQNEAQ (reference sequence). The CDR3 reads CASTITSGGRSYNEQFF. The CDR3 DNA reads TGTGCCAGCACCATTACTAGCGGGGGTAGAAGCTACAATGAGCAGTTCTTC.